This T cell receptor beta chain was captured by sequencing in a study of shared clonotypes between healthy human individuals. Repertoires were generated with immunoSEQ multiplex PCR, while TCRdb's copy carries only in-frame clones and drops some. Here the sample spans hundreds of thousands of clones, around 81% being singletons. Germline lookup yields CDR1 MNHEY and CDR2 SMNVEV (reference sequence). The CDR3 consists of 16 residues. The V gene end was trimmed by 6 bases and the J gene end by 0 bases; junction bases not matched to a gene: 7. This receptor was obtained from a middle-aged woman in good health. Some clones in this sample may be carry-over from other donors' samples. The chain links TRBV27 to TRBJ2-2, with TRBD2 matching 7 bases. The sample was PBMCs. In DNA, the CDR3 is TGTGCCAGCAGCACCCGGGACTACTCGAACACCGGGGAGCTGTTTTTT. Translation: CASSTRDYSNTGELFF.